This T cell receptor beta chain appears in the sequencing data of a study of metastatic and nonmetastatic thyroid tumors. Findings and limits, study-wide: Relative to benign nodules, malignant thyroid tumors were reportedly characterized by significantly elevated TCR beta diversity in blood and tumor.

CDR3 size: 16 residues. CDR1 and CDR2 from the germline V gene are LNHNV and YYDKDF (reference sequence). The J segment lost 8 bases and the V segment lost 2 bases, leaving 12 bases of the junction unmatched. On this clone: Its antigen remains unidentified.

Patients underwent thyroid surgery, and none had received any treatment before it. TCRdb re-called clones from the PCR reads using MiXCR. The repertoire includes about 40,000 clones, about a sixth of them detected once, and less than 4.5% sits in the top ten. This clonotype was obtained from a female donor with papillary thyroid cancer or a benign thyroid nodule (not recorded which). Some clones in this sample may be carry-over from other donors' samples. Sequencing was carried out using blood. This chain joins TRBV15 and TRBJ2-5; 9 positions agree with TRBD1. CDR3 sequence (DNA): TGTGCCACCAGCAGATTGGGACAGGGCACGTGGGGAACCCAGTACTTC. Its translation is CATSRLGQGTWGTQYF.